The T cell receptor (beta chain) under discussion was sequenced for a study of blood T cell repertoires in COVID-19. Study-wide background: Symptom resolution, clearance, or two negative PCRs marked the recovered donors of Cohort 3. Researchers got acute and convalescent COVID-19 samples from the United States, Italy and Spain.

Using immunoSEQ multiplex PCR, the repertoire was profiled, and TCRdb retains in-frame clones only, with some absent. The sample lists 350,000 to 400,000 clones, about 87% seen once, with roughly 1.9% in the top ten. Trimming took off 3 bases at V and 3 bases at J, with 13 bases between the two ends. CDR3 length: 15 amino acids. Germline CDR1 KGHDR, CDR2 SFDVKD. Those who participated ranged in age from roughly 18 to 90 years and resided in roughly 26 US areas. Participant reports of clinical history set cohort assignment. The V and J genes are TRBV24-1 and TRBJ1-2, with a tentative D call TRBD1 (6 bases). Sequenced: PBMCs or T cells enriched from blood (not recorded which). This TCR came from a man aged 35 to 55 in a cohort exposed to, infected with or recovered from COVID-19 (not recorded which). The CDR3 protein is CATSDSTGLDYGYTF. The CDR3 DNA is TGTGCCACCAGTGATAGCACAGGGCTGGACTATGGCTACACCTTC.